One sample yielded the 16 T cell receptor beta chains listed below, sequenced in a study of T cell responses to AZD1222 COVID-19 vaccine. TCRdb's table, derived via immunoSEQ multiplex PCR, lists solely in-frame clones and lacks some. The data show around 70,000 clones, 88% seen once. Sequencing used peripheral blood, obtained on day 0 of AZD1222 vaccination. The receptors stem from an adult in good health.

This sequence joins TRBV5-1 and TRBJ2-7; the match to TRBD1 covers 10 bases. CDR3 length equals 17 residues. The germline gives CDR1 SGHRS, CDR2 YFSETQ. V lost 0 bases and J lost 0; bases outside the gene matches: 6. CDR3 DNA sequence: TGCGCCAGCAGCTTGGTTGGGACAGGGGATCTCTCCTACGAGCAGTACTTC. Amino acid sequence: CASSLVGTGDLSYEQYF.

The chain carries TRBV21-1 and TRBJ1-1. TRBV21-1 is a known pseudogene. The CDR3 sequence is 14 residues long. CDR3 region: CASSNVREATEAFF. In DNA, the CDR3 is TGTGCCAGCAGCAATGTCAGGGAGGCCACTGAAGCTTTCTTT.

The chain carries TRBV11-2 and TRBJ2-1; weak D call: TRBD2 (6 bases). V lost 4 bases and J 7 bases, leaving 17 bases between the germline ends. CDR1 SGHAT and CDR2 FQNNGV come from the germline V gene. The CDR3 extends over 15 amino acids. CDR3 sequence (DNA): TGTGCCAGCAGCTCCGAGATCTTCCGGGGGAATGAGCAGTTCTTC. It codes for CASSSEIFRGNEQFF.

The DNA of the CDR3 is TGTGCCACCAGTGATATAGGGACTAGCGGGAACAATGAGCAGTTCTTC. It encodes CATSDIGTSGNNEQFF. The V gene is TRBV24-1, the J gene TRBJ2-1; TRBD2 matches at 13 bases. The CDR3 sequence is 16 residues long. Per germline, CDR1 KGHDR and CDR2 SFDVKD. The J segment lost 5 bases and the V segment lost 3 bases, leaving 3 bases of the junction unmatched.

The chain links TRBV3-1 (or the pseudogene TRBV3-2) to TRBJ1-2; no reliable D call. V was pared by 4 bases and J by 8 bases, with 20 bases between. Per the germline V gene, CDR1 is LGHDT and CDR2 is YNNKEL (reference sequence). The CDR3 sequence is 15 residues long. The CDR3 coding sequence is TGTGCCAGCAGCCGCGGCGACTCAAATGGAAACGGCTACACCTTC. Protein: CASSRGDSNGNGYTF.

This chain uses TRBV6-5 with TRBJ2-7, with TRBD2 identical over 8 bases. Germline CDR1 MNHEY, CDR2 SVGAGI. The CDR3 length is 15 residues. V lost 2 bases to trimming and J lost 3 bases; unmatched junction nucleotides: 6. CDR3 nucleotides: TGTGCCAGCAGTTACCGGGGGGGACTAGGCTACGAGCAGTACTTC. Translated, it gives CASSYRGGLGYEQYF.

The CDR3 bases are TGTGCCAGCAGCCAACGAATTAGGGGGGGTGGAAACTATGGCTACACCTTC. Its protein is CASSQRIRGGGNYGYTF. This chain connects TRBV14 to TRBJ1-2, with a weak D call TRBD1 (6 bases). CDR3 size: 17 residues. The germline V gene encodes CDR1 SGHDN and CDR2 FVKESK. The V gene lost 2 bases and the J gene lost 2 bases, with 18 bases spanning the gap.

The chain employs TRBV24-1 and TRBJ2-3, with 9 bases aligning to TRBD2. CDR3 size: 17 residues. Germline CDR1 is KGHDR and CDR2 is SFDVKD. The V and J ends lost 3 bases and 7 bases, in that order; junction bases with no gene match: 13. For the CDR3, the DNA is TGTGCCACCAGTGATATGGGAGGTAGCGGGAGAGGAAATACGCAGTATTTT. This encodes CATSDMGGSGRGNTQYF.

This rearrangement joins TRBV2 to TRBJ2-1, with D unclear. This CDR3 comprises 14 residues. Between the trimmed V and J ends, which lost 6 bases and 3 bases, there was a span of 12 bases. Germline CDR1 is SNHLY and CDR2 is FYNNEI. As DNA, the CDR3 is TGTGCCAGCAGCCCCCGCCAGCGCTACAATGAGCAGTTCTTC. Translated, it gives CASSPRQRYNEQFF.

As regards this clone: Distinct nucleotide sequences in the sample also encode this CDR3. The chain is built from TRBV6-4 and TRBJ2-3; 7 bases match TRBD1. This CDR3 region has 14 residues. The germline gives CDR1 MRHNA, CDR2 SNTAGT. V shed 6 bases, J shed 0 bases, and the junction held 3 bases outside the gene matches. This CDR3 is CASSEGASTDTQYF. In DNA, the CDR3 is TGTGCCAGCAGCGAGGGGGCTAGCACAGATACGCAGTATTTT.

In nucleotides, the CDR3 is TGCGCCAGCAGCCAGCGGACTAGCGTTTCCTACAATGAGCAGTTCTTC. Protein: CASSQRTSVSYNEQFF. The rearrangement joins TRBV4-1 to TRBJ2-1; 9 bases fit TRBD2. With 3 bases clipped from V and 1 base from J, the junction kept 4 bases outside the gene matches. CDR3 length: 16 amino acids. Germline CDR1 and CDR2: MGHRA and YSYEKL.

The J gene is TRBJ2-3, the V gene TRBV4-3; D is tentatively TRBD1 or TRBD2 (6 bases each). Germline CDR1 is LGHNA and CDR2 is YSLEER. CDR3 length: 16 residues. V lost 1 base and J lost 6, with 17 bases in between. The CDR3 is CASSQVGGKSGDTQYF. The DNA of the CDR3 is TGCGCCAGCAGCCAAGTAGGGGGGAAAAGCGGCGATACGCAGTATTTT.

This chain connects TRBV19 to TRBJ1-5; TRBD1 aligns across 11 bases. The CDR3 is 17 amino acids. V was pared by 1 base and J by 2 bases, with 4 bases of the junction left unmatched. Germline V gives CDR1 LNHDA, CDR2 SQIVND (reference sequence). The CDR3 sequence: CASSIAPGQGGNQPQHF. CDR3 bases: TGTGCCAGTAGTATAGCTCCGGGACAGGGGGGCAATCAGCCCCAGCATTTT.

The chain links TRBV6-5 to TRBJ1-2, with 9 bases lining up with TRBD1. CDR3 length: 15 amino acids. From germline, CDR1 is MNHEY and CDR2 SVGAGI. With 7 bases clipped from V and 4 bases from J, the junction kept 10 bases outside the gene matches. CDR3 loop: CASTSVRDRAYGYTF. CDR3 coding DNA: TGTGCCAGCACCTCCGTCCGGGACAGGGCCTATGGCTACACCTTC.

The chain employs TRBV7-9 and TRBJ2-7; 9 nucleotides agree with TRBD2. The CDR3 is 15 amino acids. Losses at the gene ends were 3 bases for V and 1 base for J; bases not matched to a gene: 4. Per the germline V gene, CDR1 is SEHNR and CDR2 is FQNEAQ (reference sequence). CDR3 sequence reads: CASSFSGRSSYEQYF. CDR3 nucleotides: TGTGCCAGCAGCTTTAGCGGGAGATCGTCCTACGAGCAGTACTTC.

The J gene is TRBJ1-5, the V gene TRBV27; no clear D gene. This CDR3 is built from 15 residues. Trimming took 2 bases from V and 4 from J, leaving 12 bases between them. In germline, CDR1 is MNHEY, CDR2 SMNVEV (reference sequence). CDR3 nucleotide sequence: TGTGCCAGCAGTTTAGACGGCTTTAGGAATCAGCCCCAGCATTTT. This gives the protein CASSLDGFRNQPQHF.